Many counts were recorded for the clone carrying this T cell receptor beta chain. This entry is derived from a study of T cells in Graves' hyperthyroidism and ophthalmopathy. Looked up from germline, CDR1 is MNHEY and CDR2 is SVGEGT. V was pared by 5 bases and J by 0 bases, with 14 bases between. This CDR3 comprises 16 residues. Amplified TCR beta CDR3 regions came from RNA transcripts. A first-round RT-PCR of the TCR CDR3 used the HTBI primer set. TCRdb used MiXCR to reprocess the multiplex PCR reads, holding one entry per CDR3 protein. The table records around 300,000 distinct CDR3 sequences, 10% to 15% of them present only once. The PBMCs were sourced from fresh peripheral blood (about 10 ml).

This receptor was identified in a woman younger than 45 with Graves' hyperthyroidism that later progressed to Graves' ophthalmopathy. Sequencing was performed on blood. The genes are TRBV6-2 or TRBV6-3 and TRBJ2-1; TRBD2 might be the D (5 bases). CDR3 coding DNA: TGTGCCAGCAGTCGCTTGCTTGGGAGCTCCTACAATGAGCAGTTCTTC. Protein sequence: CASSRLLGSSYNEQFF.